This TCR beta chain derives from a study of T cells in Graves' hyperthyroidism and ophthalmopathy. General observations from the study: Most clonotypes that expanded in the thyroid above 0.001 also showed up in blood. Stable hyperthyroidism was told apart from ophthalmopathy by a model built on 13 V-J features. Before onset, by a median of 6.5 months, the model predicted ophthalmopathy.

This CDR3 has 16 amino acids. Trimming took 1 base from V and 1 from J, leaving 11 bases between them. Germline V CDR1 and CDR2: LGHDT, YNNKEL (reference sequence). This clonotype was found once. Antigen: not known. Clinical symptoms, serum thyroxine and TRAb, thyroid ultrasound and orbital computed tomography together formed the diagnostic basis. Amplification of TCR beta CDR3 regions was performed using RNA transcripts as template. The HTBI primer set served for first-round RT-PCR of the TCR CDR3. TCRdb reprocessed the multiplex PCR reads with MiXCR, giving one entry per CDR3 protein. The table lists over 500,000 distinct CDR3 sequences, 13% to 15% of them singletons.

The J gene is TRBJ2-4, the V gene TRBV3-1; the D gene is possibly TRBD2 (5 bases). What was sequenced was blood. The sequence was obtained from a woman aged 40 to 55 with Graves' hyperthyroidism. The CDR3 sequence: CASSQVAGEAKNIQYF. The CDR3 nucleotides are TGTGCCAGCAGCCAAGTGGCCGGGGAGGCCAAAAACATTCAGTACTTC.